The next 15 T cell receptor beta chains were all read from a single sample in a study of cytomegalovirus exposure and HLA in healthy donors. 60 Vbeta and 13 Jbeta primers were used in PCR. Clones were sequenced by immunoSEQ multiplex PCR, and TCRdb holds only the in-frame ones, with some missing. The repertoire consists of more than 85,000 clones, with approximately 83% occurring once and the leading ten covering over 5%. Sequencing was performed on PBMCs. The receptors stem from a man younger than 35 in good health and CMV-seronegative.

This chain links TRBV5-6 with TRBJ2-7, with 9 bases fitting TRBD2. This CDR3 has 16 amino acids. After removal of 5 bases from V and 0 bases from J, the junction contained 9 bases not matched to a gene. CDR1 and CDR2 from the germline V gene are SGHDT and YYEEEE. DNA for the CDR3: TGTGCCAGCAGTACCGGGACTAGCCCAAACTCCTACGAGCAGTACTTC. Translation gives CASSTGTSPNSYEQYF.

This sequence joins TRBV28 and TRBJ2-1, with no clear D. Per germline, CDR1 MDHEN and CDR2 SYDVKM. The CDR3 is 15 amino acids. Trimming removed 3 bases from V and 0 bases from J, with 9 bases in between. CDR3 region: CASSFRQSSYNEQFF. CDR3 sequence (DNA): TGTGCCAGCAGTTTCAGGCAGAGCTCCTACAATGAGCAGTTCTTC.

The chain uses TRBV28 and TRBJ1-1, with 7 bases lining up with TRBD1. The germline V gene encodes CDR1 MDHEN and CDR2 SYDVKM. V shed 4 bases, J shed 6 bases, and the junction held 8 bases outside the gene matches. The CDR3 loop spans 14 amino acids. DNA for the CDR3: TGTGCCAGCAGTTCAAGTAGACAGGGACCTGAAGCTTTCTTT. Translation: CASSSSRQGPEAFF.

The V call is TRBV5-4, the J call TRBJ2-1; 9 nucleotides line up with TRBD2. This CDR3 has 13 residues. V was pared by 5 bases and J by 8 bases, with 5 bases of the junction left unmatched. Looked up from germline, CDR1 is SGHNT and CDR2 is YYREEE (reference sequence). The CDR3 DNA sequence: TGTGCCAGCAGGTTTATAGCGGGAGATGAGCAGTTCTTC. Protein sequence: CASRFIAGDEQFF.

The V call is TRBV5-8, the J call TRBJ2-5; the match to TRBD2 covers 10 bases. Germline CDR1 is SGHTS and CDR2 is YDEGEE. The CDR3 spans 17 residues. The V gene end was trimmed by 4 bases and the J gene end by 5 bases; junction bases not matched to a gene: 14. Here the CDR3 DNA reads TGTGCCAGCAGCCCCGGACTAGCGGACTACCAACCGGAGACCCAGTACTTC. This encodes CASSPGLADYQPETQYF.

This chain uses TRBV11-2 with TRBJ2-7, with TRBD1 identical over 9 bases. CDR3 length equals 15 residues. The junction had 8 bases not matched to a gene; V was cut back by 5 bases and J by 3 bases. CDR1 and CDR2 (germline): SGHAT, FQNNGV. This chain's CDR3 is CASSRPGQGNYEQYF. CDR3 coding DNA: TGTGCCAGCAGCCGGCCGGGACAGGGAAACTACGAGCAGTACTTC.

The sample holds one count of this clone. The genes are TRBV6-6 and TRBJ1-2; unclear D gene. Looked up from germline, CDR1 is MNHNY and CDR2 is SVGAGI (reference sequence). With 2 bases removed from V and 4 bases from J, the gap between germline ends came to 11 bases. This CDR3 comprises 14 residues. CDR3 nucleotide sequence: TGTGCCAGCAGTTACGGGTGGCCTAGCTATGGCTACACCTTC. As protein: CASSYGWPSYGYTF.

The rearrangement uses TRBV5-4 and TRBJ2-3, with 9 bases matching TRBD1. The ends lost 4 bases at V and 4 bases at J; junction bases unmatched: 7. CDR1 and CDR2 (germline): SGHNT, YYREEE (reference sequence). The CDR3 is 15 amino acids. As DNA, the CDR3 is TGTGCCAGCAGCCTGAGACAGGGGGTGGCAGATACGCAGTATTTT. This encodes CASSLRQGVADTQYF.

The chain combines TRBV7-9 with TRBJ2-1; no clear D gene. Germline V lookup: CDR1 SEHNR, CDR2 FQNEAQ (reference sequence). The V and J ends lost 4 bases and 7 bases respectively, with 14 bases between them. The CDR3 loop spans 14 amino acids. The CDR3: CASSSSLFGNEQFF. Written as DNA, the CDR3 is TGTGCCAGCAGCTCCAGCCTCTTCGGGAATGAGCAGTTCTTC.

V is TRBV19 and J is TRBJ1-3, with TRBD1 matching over 7 bases. The CDR3 sequence is 16 residues long. Germline CDR1 is LNHDA and CDR2 is SQIVND (reference sequence). V shed 8 bases, J shed 4 bases, and the junction held 14 bases outside the gene matches. The CDR3 region is CASHEINRGSGNTIYF. The CDR3 DNA is TGTGCCAGTCACGAAATAAACAGGGGTTCCGGAAACACCATATATTTT.

The sample holds a few counts of this clone. This chain joins TRBV2 and TRBJ1-3; D remains ambiguous. V was clipped by 4 bases and J by 4 bases, with 14 bases between them. Germline-derived CDR1 and CDR2 are SNHLY and FYNNEI. This CDR3 has 15 amino acids. Here the CDR3 reads CASSATQVRGNTIYF. The CDR3 nucleotides read TGTGCCAGCAGTGCAACTCAAGTCCGGGGAAACACCATATATTTT.

The CDR3 is CASSLGRGEYEQYF. In DNA, the CDR3 is TGCGCCAGCAGCTTGGGCAGGGGGGAATACGAGCAGTACTTC. The V and J genes are TRBV5-1 and TRBJ2-7, with TRBD1 as a possible D gene (7 bases). Looked up from germline, CDR1 is SGHRS and CDR2 is YFSETQ. Trimming took 0 bases from V and 4 from J, leaving 11 bases between them. The CDR3 runs 14 residues.

The rearrangement uses TRBV15 and TRBJ1-3; weak D call: TRBD1 (6 bases). The ends were cut back, 4 bases at V and 1 base at J, with 8 bases in the middle. Germline values: CDR1 LNHNV, CDR2 YYDKDF (reference sequence). There are 14 residues in the CDR3. The CDR3 bases are TGTGCCACCAGCAAACAGGGATCTGGAAACACCATATATTTT. It specifies CATSKQGSGNTIYF.

The chain links TRBV7-9 to TRBJ2-2; tentatively, D is TRBD1 (6 bases). Germline V gene sequence: CDR1 SEHNR, CDR2 FQNEAQ (reference sequence). The CDR3 extends over 14 amino acids. The V end was cut by 8 bases, the J end by 1 base, with 11 bases between. This CDR3 is CASGTTGNTGELFF. The CDR3, as DNA: TGTGCCAGCGGGACGACAGGGAACACCGGGGAGCTGTTTTTT. Full variable domain (outside the CDR3, taken from reference TRBV7-9 and TRBJ2-2): DTGVSQNPRHKITKRGQNVTFRCDPISEHNRLYWYRQTLGQGPEFLTYFQNEAQLEKSRLLSDRFSAERPKGSFSTLEIQRTEQGDSAMYLCASGTTGNTGELFFGEGSRLTVL.

This clone counts as medium-sized. The chain combines TRBV4-3 with TRBJ2-6; 9 nucleotides align to TRBD2. Germline loops: CDR1 LGHNA, CDR2 YSLEER. V lost 4 bases and J lost 4; bases outside the gene matches: 5. CDR3 length: 16 residues. The CDR3 is CASSLAGVSGANVLTF. DNA of the CDR3: TGCGCCAGCAGCCTAGCGGGAGTTTCAGGGGCCAACGTCCTGACTTTC.